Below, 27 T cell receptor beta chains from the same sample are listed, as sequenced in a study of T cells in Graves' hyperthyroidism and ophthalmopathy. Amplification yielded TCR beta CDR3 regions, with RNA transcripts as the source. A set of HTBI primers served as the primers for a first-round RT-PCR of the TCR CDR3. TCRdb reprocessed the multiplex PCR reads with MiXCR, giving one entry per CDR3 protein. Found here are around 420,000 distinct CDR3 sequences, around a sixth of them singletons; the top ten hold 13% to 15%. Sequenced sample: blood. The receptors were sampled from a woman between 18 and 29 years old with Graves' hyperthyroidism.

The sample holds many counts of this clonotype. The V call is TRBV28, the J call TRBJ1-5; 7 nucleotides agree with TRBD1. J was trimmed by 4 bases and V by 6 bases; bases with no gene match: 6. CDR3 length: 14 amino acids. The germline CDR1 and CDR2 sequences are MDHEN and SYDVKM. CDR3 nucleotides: TGTGCCAGCAGGCTAGACAGGGTTAATCAGCCCCAGCATTTT. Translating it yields CASRLDRVNQPQHF. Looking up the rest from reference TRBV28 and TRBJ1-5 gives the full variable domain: DVKVTQSSRYLVKRTGEKVFLECVQDMDHENMFWYRQDPGLGLRLIYFSYDVKMKEKGDIPEGYSVSREKKERFSLILESASTNQTSMYLCASRLDRVNQPQHFGDGTRLSIL.

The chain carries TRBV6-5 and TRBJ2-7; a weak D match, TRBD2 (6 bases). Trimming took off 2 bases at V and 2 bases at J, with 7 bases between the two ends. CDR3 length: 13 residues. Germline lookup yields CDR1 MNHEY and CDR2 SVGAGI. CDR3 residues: CASSYRGTYEQYF. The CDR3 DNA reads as TGTGCCAGCAGTTACCGGGGGACCTACGAGCAGTACTTC.

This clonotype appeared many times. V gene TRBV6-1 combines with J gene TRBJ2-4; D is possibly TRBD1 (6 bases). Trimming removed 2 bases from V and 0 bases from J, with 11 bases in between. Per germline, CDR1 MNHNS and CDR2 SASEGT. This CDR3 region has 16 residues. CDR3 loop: CASSERGTLAKNIQYF. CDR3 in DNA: TGTGCCAGCAGTGAAAGAGGGACACTAGCCAAAAACATTCAGTACTTC.

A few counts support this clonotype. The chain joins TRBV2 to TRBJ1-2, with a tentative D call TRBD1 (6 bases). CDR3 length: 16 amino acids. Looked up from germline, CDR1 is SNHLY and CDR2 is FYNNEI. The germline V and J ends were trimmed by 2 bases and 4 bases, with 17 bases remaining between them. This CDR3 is CASSEPGERMLYGYTF. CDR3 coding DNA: TGTGCCAGCAGTGAACCAGGGGAGCGGATGCTCTATGGCTACACCTTC.

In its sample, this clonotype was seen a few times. CDR3 sequence reads: CASMAQTAGNTIYF. Here the CDR3 DNA reads TGTGCCAGCATGGCACAGACCGCTGGAAACACCATATATTTT. The chain recombines TRBV28 with TRBJ1-3, with D unresolved. Trimming removed 7 bases from V and 2 bases from J, with 12 bases in between. Per germline, CDR1 MDHEN and CDR2 SYDVKM. CDR3 length: 14 amino acids. The full variable domain, its missing parts supplied by reference TRBV28 and TRBJ1-3, is DVKVTQSSRYLVKRTGEKVFLECVQDMDHENMFWYRQDPGLGLRLIYFSYDVKMKEKGDIPEGYSVSREKKERFSLILESASTNQTSMYLCASMAQTAGNTIYFGEGSWLTVV.

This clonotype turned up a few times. Here the CDR3 DNA reads TGTGCCAGTAGTAACAGCGGGAGGGCCGGTAACACCGGGGAGCTGTTTTTT. Translated: CASSNSGRAGNTGELFF. The V and J genes are TRBV19 and TRBJ2-2; 10 bases are shared with TRBD2. Germline assignment: CDR1 LNHDA and CDR2 SQIVND (reference sequence). The CDR3 runs to 17 residues. Germline trimming cut 4 bases from V and 2 bases from J; bases unmatched to any gene: 7. Using reference TRBV19 and TRBJ2-2 for the parts outside the CDR3, the full variable domain is DGGITQSPKYLFRKEGQNVTLSCEQNLNHDAMYWYRQDPGQGLRLIYYSQIVNDFQKGDIAEGYSVSREKKESFPLTVTSAQKNPTAFYLCASSNSGRAGNTGELFFGEGSRLTVL.

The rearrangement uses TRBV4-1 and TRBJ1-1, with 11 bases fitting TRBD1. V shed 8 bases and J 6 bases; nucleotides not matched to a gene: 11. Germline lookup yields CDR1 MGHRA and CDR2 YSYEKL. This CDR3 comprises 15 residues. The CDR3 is CASGPWDRGTPEAFF. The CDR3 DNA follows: TGCGCCAGCGGCCCTTGGGACAGGGGGACCCCTGAAGCTTTCTTT.

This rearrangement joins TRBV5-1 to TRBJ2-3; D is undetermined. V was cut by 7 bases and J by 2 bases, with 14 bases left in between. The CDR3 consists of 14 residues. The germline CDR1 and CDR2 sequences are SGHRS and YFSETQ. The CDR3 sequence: CASGPRRVTDTQYF. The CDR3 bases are TGCGCCAGCGGACCAAGACGGGTCACAGATACGCAGTATTTT.

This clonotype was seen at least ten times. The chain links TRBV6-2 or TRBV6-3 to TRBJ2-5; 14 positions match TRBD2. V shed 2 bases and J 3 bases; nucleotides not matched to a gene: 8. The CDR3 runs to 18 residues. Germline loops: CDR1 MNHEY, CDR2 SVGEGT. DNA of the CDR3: TGTGCCAGCAGTTACCCGATGGGACTAGCGGGAGAAAAAGAGACCCAGTACTTC. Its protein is CASSYPMGLAGEKETQYF.

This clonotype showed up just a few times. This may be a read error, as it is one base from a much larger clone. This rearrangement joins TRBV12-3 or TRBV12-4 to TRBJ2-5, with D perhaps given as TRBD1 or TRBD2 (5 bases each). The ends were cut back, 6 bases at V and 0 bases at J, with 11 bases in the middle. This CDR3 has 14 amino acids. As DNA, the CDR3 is TGTGCCAGCAGCTCGGGACGGTACCAAGAGACCCAGTACTTC. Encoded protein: CASSSGRYQETQYF.

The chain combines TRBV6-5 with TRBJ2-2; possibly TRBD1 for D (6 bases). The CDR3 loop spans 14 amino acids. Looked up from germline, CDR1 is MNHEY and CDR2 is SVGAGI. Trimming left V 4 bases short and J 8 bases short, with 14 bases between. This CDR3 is CASSFTGPGGELFF. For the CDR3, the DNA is TGTGCCAGCAGTTTTACAGGGCCTGGGGGGGAGCTGTTTTTT.

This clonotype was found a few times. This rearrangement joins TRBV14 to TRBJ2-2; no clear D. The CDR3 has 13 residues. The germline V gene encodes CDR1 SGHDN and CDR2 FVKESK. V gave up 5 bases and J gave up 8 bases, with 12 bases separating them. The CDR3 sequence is CASSYTLGGELFF. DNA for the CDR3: TGTGCCAGCAGCTACACTTTAGGGGGGGAGCTGTTTTTT.

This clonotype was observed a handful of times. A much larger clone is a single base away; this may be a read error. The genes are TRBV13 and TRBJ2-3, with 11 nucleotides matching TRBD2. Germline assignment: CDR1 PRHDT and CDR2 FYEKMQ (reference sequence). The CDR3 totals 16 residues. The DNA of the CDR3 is TGTGCCGGCAGCTTAGCTAGCGGGGGGCCCACAGATACGCAGTATTTT. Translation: CAGSLASGGPTDTQYF.

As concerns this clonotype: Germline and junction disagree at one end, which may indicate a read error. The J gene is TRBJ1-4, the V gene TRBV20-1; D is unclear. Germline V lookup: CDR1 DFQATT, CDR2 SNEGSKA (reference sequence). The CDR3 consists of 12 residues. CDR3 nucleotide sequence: TGCAGTGCTAGCGCCGTCAATGAAAAACTGCTTTTT. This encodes CSASAVNEKLLF.

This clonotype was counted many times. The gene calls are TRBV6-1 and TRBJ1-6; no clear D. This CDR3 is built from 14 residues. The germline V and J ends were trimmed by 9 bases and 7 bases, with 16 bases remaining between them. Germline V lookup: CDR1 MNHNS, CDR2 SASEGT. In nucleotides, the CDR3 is TGTGCCAGTAGCCAGGACCTCGGGAATTCACCCCTCCACTTT. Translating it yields CASSQDLGNSPLHF.

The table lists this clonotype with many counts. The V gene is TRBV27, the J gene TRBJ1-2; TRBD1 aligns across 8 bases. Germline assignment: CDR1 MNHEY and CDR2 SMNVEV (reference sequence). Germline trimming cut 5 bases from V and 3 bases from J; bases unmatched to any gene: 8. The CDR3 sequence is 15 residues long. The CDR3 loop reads CASSTSQGEYYGYTF. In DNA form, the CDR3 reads TGTGCCAGCAGTACATCACAGGGGGAGTACTATGGCTACACCTTC.

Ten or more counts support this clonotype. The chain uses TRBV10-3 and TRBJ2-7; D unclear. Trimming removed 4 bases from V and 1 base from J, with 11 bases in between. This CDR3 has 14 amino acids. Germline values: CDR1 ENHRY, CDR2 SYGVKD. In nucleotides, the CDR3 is TGTGCCATCAGTGGAGGTCAGGTTTCCTACGAGCAGTACTTC. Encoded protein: CAISGGQVSYEQYF.

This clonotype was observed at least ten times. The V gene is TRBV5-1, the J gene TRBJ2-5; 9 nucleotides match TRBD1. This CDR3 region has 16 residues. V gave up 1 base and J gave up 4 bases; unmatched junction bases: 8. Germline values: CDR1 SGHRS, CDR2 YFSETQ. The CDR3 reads CASSLSRDREGETQYF. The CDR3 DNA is TGCGCCAGCAGCTTGTCCCGGGACAGGGAGGGAGAGACCCAGTACTTC.

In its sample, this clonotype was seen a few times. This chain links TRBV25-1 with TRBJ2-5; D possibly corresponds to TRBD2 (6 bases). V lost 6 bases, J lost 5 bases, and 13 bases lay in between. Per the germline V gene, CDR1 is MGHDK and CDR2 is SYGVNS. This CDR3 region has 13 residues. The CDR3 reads CASRDAGSETQYF. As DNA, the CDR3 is TGTGCCAGCAGAGACGCGGGATCCGAGACCCAGTACTTC.

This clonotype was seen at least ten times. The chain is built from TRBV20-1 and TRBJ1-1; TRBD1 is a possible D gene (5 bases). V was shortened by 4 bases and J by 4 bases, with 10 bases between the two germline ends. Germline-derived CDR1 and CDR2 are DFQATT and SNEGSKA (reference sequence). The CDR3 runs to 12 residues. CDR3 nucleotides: TGCAGTGCTAATCGGGGCAGCACTGAAGCTTTCTTT. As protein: CSANRGSTEAFF.

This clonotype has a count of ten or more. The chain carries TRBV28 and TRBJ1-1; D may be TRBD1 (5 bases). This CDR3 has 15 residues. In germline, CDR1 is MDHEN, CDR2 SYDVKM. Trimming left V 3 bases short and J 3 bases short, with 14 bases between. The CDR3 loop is CASSFPGGVHTEAFF. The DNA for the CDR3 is TGTGCCAGCAGTTTCCCCGGGGGGGTTCACACTGAAGCTTTCTTT.

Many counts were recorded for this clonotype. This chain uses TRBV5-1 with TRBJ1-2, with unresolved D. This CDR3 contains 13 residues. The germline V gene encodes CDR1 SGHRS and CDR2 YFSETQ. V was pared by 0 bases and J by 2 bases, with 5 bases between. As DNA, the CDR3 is TGCGCCAGCAGCTTGGATAAGAACTATGGCTACACCTTC. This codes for CASSLDKNYGYTF.

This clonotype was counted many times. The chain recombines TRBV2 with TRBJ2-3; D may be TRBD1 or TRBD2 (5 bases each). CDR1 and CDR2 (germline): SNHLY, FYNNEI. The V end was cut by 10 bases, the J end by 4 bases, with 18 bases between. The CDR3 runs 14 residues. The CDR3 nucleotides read TGTGCCACCCCGGGACGTATTCACCCAGATACGCAGTATTTT. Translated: CATPGRIHPDTQYF.

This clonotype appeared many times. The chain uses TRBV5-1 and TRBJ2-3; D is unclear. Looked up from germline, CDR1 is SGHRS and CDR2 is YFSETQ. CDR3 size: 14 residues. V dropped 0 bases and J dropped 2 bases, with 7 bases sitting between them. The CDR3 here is CASSLVQNTDTQYF. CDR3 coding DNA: TGCGCCAGCAGCTTGGTACAGAACACAGATACGCAGTATTTT.

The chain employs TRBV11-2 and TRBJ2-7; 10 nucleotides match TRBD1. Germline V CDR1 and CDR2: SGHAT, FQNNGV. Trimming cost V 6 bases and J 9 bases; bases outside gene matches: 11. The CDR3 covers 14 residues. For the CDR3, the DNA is TGTGCCAGCAGTGGGGGGACAGGGGACCGCGGGCAGTACTTC. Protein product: CASSGGTGDRGQYF.

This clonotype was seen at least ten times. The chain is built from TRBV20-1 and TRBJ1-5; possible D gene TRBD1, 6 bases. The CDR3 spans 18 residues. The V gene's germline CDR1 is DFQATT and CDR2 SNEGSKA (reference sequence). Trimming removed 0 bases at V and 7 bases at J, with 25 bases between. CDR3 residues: CSARDTPLSRGWGQPQHF. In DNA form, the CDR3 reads TGCAGTGCTAGAGATACCCCTCTTAGCAGGGGTTGGGGACAGCCCCAGCATTTT.

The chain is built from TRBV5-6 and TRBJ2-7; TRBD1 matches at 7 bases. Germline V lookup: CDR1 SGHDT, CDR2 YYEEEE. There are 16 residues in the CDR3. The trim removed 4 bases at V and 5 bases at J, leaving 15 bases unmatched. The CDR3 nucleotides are TGTGCCAGCAGCACTTGGAGACCACAGGGGATCAACGAGCAGTACTTC. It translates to CASSTWRPQGINEQYF.